This T cell receptor (beta chain) was identified during a study of beta chain features in type 1 diabetes. Study-wide findings and caveats: Across all four CD4+ subsets, people with type 1 diabetes showed modestly shorter TCRB CDR3s.

Per the germline V gene, CDR1 is SQVTM and CDR2 is ANQGSEA. With 4 bases removed from V and 1 base from J, the gap between germline ends came to 9 bases. CDR3 size: 13 residues. This clone was found a few times. Its antigen is unidentified. Expressed TCRB transcripts were sequenced after all isolated RNA was converted to cDNA. Here immunoSEQ multiplex PCR was the method, and the copy in TCRdb shows in-frame clones only, minus some. The table shows about 270,000 clones, with 14% occurring only once. What was sequenced was naive CD4+ T cells from blood. The rearrangement joins TRBV29-1 to TRBJ2-3; possible D gene TRBD2, 5 bases. This clonotype was sampled from a man aged 30 to 45 with type 1 diabetes. CDR3 region: CSVGGPGTDTQYF. The CDR3 nucleotides read TGCAGCGTTGGAGGGCCAGGCACAGATACGCAGTATTTT.